The 24 T cell receptor beta chains listed next were all sequenced from one sample in a study of T cells in Graves' hyperthyroidism and ophthalmopathy. Amplified TCR beta CDR3 regions derived from RNA transcripts. HTBI primers were the set used in a first-round RT-PCR of the TCR CDR3. TCRdb fed the multiplex PCR reads into MiXCR, producing one record per CDR3 protein. The sample includes under 450,000 distinct CDR3 sequences, approximately 14% of them seen just once. What was sequenced was blood. The receptor source for this set is a woman aged 18-29 years with Graves' hyperthyroidism.

This clonotype was seen many times. This rearrangement joins TRBV2 to TRBJ2-5; TRBD1 matches at 7 bases. The CDR3 is 14 amino acids. From germline, CDR1 is SNHLY and CDR2 FYNNEI. Unmatched junction bases numbered 6, after V lost 5 bases and J lost 3 bases. The CDR3 sequence is CASSIGDRKETQYF. The CDR3 region has the DNA TGTGCCAGCAGTATCGGGGACAGAAAAGAGACCCAGTACTTC.

J is TRBJ2-1 and V is TRBV6-1, with D possibly matching TRBD2 (5 bases). Trimming cost V 6 bases and J 8 bases, with 11 bases left between them. The CDR3 has 12 amino acids. CDR1 and CDR2 (germline): MNHNS, SASEGT. CDR3 coding DNA: TGTGCCAGCAGCCAAACTAGGGATGAGCAGTTCTTC. As protein: CASSQTRDEQFF.

This clonotype showed up many times. This sequence joins TRBV7-2 and TRBJ1-1; D is unresolved. This CDR3 is built from 15 residues. The V end was cut by 5 bases, the J end by 0 bases, with 13 bases between. The germline CDR1 and CDR2 sequences are SGHTA and FQGNSA. The CDR3 sequence is CASSPWTTLNTEAFF. In DNA form, the CDR3 reads TGTGCCAGCAGCCCTTGGACCACATTGAACACTGAAGCTTTCTTT.

The sample holds a few counts of this clonotype. The chain carries TRBV25-1 and TRBJ2-2, with 10 nucleotides matching TRBD2. The ends lost 0 bases at V and 0 bases at J; junction bases unmatched: 7. From germline, CDR1 is MGHDK and CDR2 SYGVNS. The CDR3 spans 19 residues. CDR3 bases: TGTGCCAGCAGTGAATATCTCTCTAGCGGGAGCTCGAACACCGGGGAGCTGTTTTTT. Protein sequence: CASSEYLSSGSSNTGELFF.

The table lists this clonotype with many counts. The chain employs TRBV20-1 and TRBJ2-3; 11 bases fit TRBD1. V was pared by 0 bases and J by 5 bases, with 7 bases of the junction left unmatched. Germline V CDR1 and CDR2: DFQATT, SNEGSKA (reference sequence). There are 16 residues in the CDR3. The CDR3 DNA follows: TGCAGTGCTAGAGATCCTGGACAGGGGGCGGGAGATACGCAGTATTTT. Translation: CSARDPGQGAGDTQYF.

Comments on this clonotype: Being one base from a much bigger clone, this may be a read error. The V and J genes are TRBV9 and TRBJ2-5; 8 nucleotides match TRBD2. The ends lost 3 bases at V and 5 bases at J; junction bases unmatched: 12. The CDR3 extends over 16 amino acids. The germline gives CDR1 SGDLS, CDR2 YYNGEE. The CDR3 DNA sequence: TGTGCCAGCAGCGGGGATACCGGGGGGGCCAAGGAGACCCAGTACTTC. As protein: CASSGDTGGAKETQYF. Filled out from reference TRBV9 and TRBJ2-5, the complete variable domain reads DSGVTQTPKHLITATGQRVTLRCSPRSGDLSVYWYQQSLDQGLQFLIQYYNGEERAKGNILERFSAQQFPDLHSELNLSSLELGDSALYFCASSGDTGGAKETQYFGPGTRLLVL.

This clonotype was seen a few times. The chain joins TRBV28 to TRBJ1-4; tentative D call: TRBD1 (5 bases). The CDR3 is 15 amino acids. V was clipped by 2 bases and J by 8 bases, with 15 bases between them. Germline-derived CDR1 and CDR2 are MDHEN and SYDVKM. The CDR3 sequence: CASSLRQGIGEKLFF. As DNA, the CDR3 is TGTGCCAGCAGTTTAAGGCAGGGAATAGGGGAAAAACTGTTTTTT.

This CDR3 is CASSRDRAREKLFF. The DNA of the CDR3 is TGTGCCAGCAGTCGCGACAGGGCAAGGGAAAAACTGTTTTTT. The gene calls are TRBV28 and TRBJ1-4; 7 bases line up with TRBD1. Germline assignment: CDR1 MDHEN and CDR2 SYDVKM. J was trimmed by 8 bases and V by 5 bases; bases with no gene match: 8. The CDR3 runs to 14 residues.

Ten or more counts support this clonotype. The chain uses TRBV10-3 and TRBJ1-5; 8 nucleotides agree with TRBD1. The CDR3 runs 16 residues. The J segment lost 2 bases and the V segment lost 10 bases, leaving 13 bases of the junction unmatched. Germline V gene sequence: CDR1 ENHRY, CDR2 SYGVKD. DNA for the CDR3: TGTGCCAACGGACTAAATGACAGGGGAGGCAATCAGCCCCAGCATTTT. This codes for CANGLNDRGGNQPQHF.

This rearrangement joins TRBV28 to TRBJ1-4; D gene unclear. Trimming left V 4 bases short and J 11 bases short, with 17 bases between. This CDR3 is 14 amino acids long. Germline CDR1 reads MDHEN; CDR2 reads SYDVKM. In DNA, the CDR3 is TGTGCCAGCAGTTCCCGGTTGGACTGGGAGAAACTGTTTTTT. Its protein product is CASSSRLDWEKLFF.

This clonotype was seen repeatedly, ten times or more. The chain has TRBV7-8 and TRBJ2-3, with D uncertain. CDR1 and CDR2 from the germline V gene are SGHVS and FQNEAQ. Trimming cost V 5 bases and J 1 base, with 7 bases left between them. The CDR3 has 13 residues. In DNA form, the CDR3 reads TGTGCCAGCAGCCAAATCCGCACAGATACGCAGTATTTT. Residues: CASSQIRTDTQYF.

There are many counts of this clonotype. The chain links TRBV6-4 to TRBJ2-1; 14 bases are shared with TRBD2. The CDR3 is made up of 17 amino acids. The J segment lost 6 bases and the V segment lost 2 bases, leaving 6 bases of the junction unmatched. Germline lookup yields CDR1 MRHNA and CDR2 SNTAGT. CDR3: CASSDRGGLAGGNEQFF. CDR3 DNA: TGTGCCAGCAGTGACAGGGGCGGACTAGCGGGGGGCAATGAGCAGTTCTTC.

This clonotype was recorded at least ten times. The chain uses TRBV6-1 and TRBJ2-5; the match to TRBD2 covers 8 bases. This CDR3 is 16 amino acids long. The germline V gene encodes CDR1 MNHNS and CDR2 SASEGT. The ends lost 6 bases at V and 3 bases at J; junction bases unmatched: 12. The CDR3 loop is CASRASDRGGEETQYF. The CDR3 region has the DNA TGTGCCAGCAGGGCCTCCGATCGGGGGGGCGAAGAGACCCAGTACTTC.

This clonotype was found many times. This chain uses TRBV12-5 with TRBJ2-1; 8 nucleotides agree with TRBD1. Trimming at V came to 6 bases and at J to 5 bases, leaving 9 bases not matched to a gene. Germline CDR1 LGHNT, CDR2 FRNRAP. The CDR3 extends over 15 amino acids. Here the CDR3 reads CASGPGQGQNNEQFF. CDR3 bases: TGTGCTAGTGGCCCCGGACAGGGACAGAACAATGAGCAGTTCTTC.

This clonotype was seen repeatedly, ten times or more. This chain connects TRBV7-4 to TRBJ1-2; no clear D. The germline V gene encodes CDR1 SGHVT and CDR2 SQSDAQ. This CDR3 contains 14 residues. The ends were cut back, 5 bases at V and 3 bases at J, with 13 bases in the middle. CDR3 bases: TGTGCCAGCAGCGCGAATTGGAGGGACTATGGCTACACCTTC. This codes for CASSANWRDYGYTF.

V gene TRBV4-2 combines with J gene TRBJ1-2, with TRBD1 as a possible D gene (5 bases). V dropped 1 base and J dropped 9 bases, with 21 bases sitting between them. The CDR3 extends over 16 amino acids. Germline CDR1 reads LGHNA; CDR2 reads YNFKEQ. The CDR3 loop is CASSQVNNPGPRSYTF. The CDR3 nucleotides are TGTGCCAGCAGCCAAGTCAATAATCCGGGACCGCGAAGCTACACCTTC.

This clonotype was seen at least ten times. This chain uses TRBV2 with TRBJ1-2; D is unresolved. Per the germline V gene, CDR1 is SNHLY and CDR2 is FYNNEI. This CDR3 is built from 14 residues. Between the trimmed V and J ends, which lost 6 bases and 0 bases, there was a span of 11 bases. The CDR3 DNA reads TGTGCCAGCAGGAGGTCCGGAGCTAACTATGGCTACACCTTC. This gives the protein CASRRSGANYGYTF.

The chain carries TRBV6-1 and TRBJ1-6, with TRBD1 as a possible D gene (6 bases). This CDR3 has 13 residues. Looked up from germline, CDR1 is MNHNS and CDR2 is SASEGT. The V end lost 6 bases, the J end lost 6 bases, and 9 bases lay between the germline ends. DNA of the CDR3: TGTGCCAGCAGGGCAGGGGTTAATTCACCCCTCCACTTT. Its translation is CASRAGVNSPLHF.

In this sample, this clonotype turned up many times. The rearrangement joins TRBV7-2 to TRBJ2-5, with D possibly being TRBD2 (6 bases). The CDR3 is 15 amino acids. The germline gives CDR1 SGHTA, CDR2 FQGNSA. V lost 2 bases and J 4 bases, leaving 14 bases between the germline ends. DNA for the CDR3: TGTGCCAGCAGCTTAATGGCGGGGATGCGAGAGACCCAGTACTTC. This translates into CASSLMAGMRETQYF.

In this sample, this clonotype turned up many times. The chain carries TRBV20-1 and TRBJ2-7; D is possibly TRBD2 (6 bases). Trimming removed 5 bases at V and 0 bases at J, with 11 bases between. CDR1 is DFQATT, CDR2 SNEGSKA, per germline (reference sequence). The CDR3 consists of 13 residues. The CDR3 spells CSAGGGSSYEQYF. CDR3 coding DNA: TGCAGTGCTGGAGGAGGGAGCTCCTACGAGCAGTACTTC.

This clonotype was detected ten times or more. This chain links TRBV6-1 with TRBJ2-7, with 8 bases fitting TRBD2. V lost 6 bases, J lost 4 bases, and 5 bases stayed unmatched. CDR3 size: 13 residues. In germline, CDR1 is MNHNS, CDR2 SASEGT. The CDR3 DNA is TGTGCCAGCAGCGATAGCGGGATATACGAGCAGTACTTC. This sequence encodes CASSDSGIYEQYF.

The sample holds many counts of this clonotype. The chain uses TRBV2 and TRBJ1-5; D is ambiguous. The length of the CDR3 is 15 residues. Trimming removed 4 bases from V and 3 bases from J, with 13 bases in between. The germline gives CDR1 SNHLY, CDR2 FYNNEI. The CDR3 sequence is CASSGREEPNQPQHF. The CDR3 coding sequence is TGTGCCAGCAGTGGACGTGAAGAACCCAATCAGCCCCAGCATTTT.

In its sample, this clonotype was seen a few times. J is TRBJ2-3 and V is TRBV6-1; TRBD2 matches at 9 bases. The CDR3 covers 15 residues. The ends lost 5 bases at V and 2 bases at J; junction bases unmatched: 5. CDR1 is MNHNS, CDR2 SASEGT, per germline. The CDR3 region is CASSKREADTDTQYF. The CDR3, as DNA: TGTGCCAGCAGTAAGCGGGAGGCAGACACAGATACGCAGTATTTT.

The V gene is TRBV7-9, the J gene TRBJ2-3, with 11 positions matching TRBD2. Germline values: CDR1 SEHNR, CDR2 FQNEAQ (reference sequence). The V segment lost 5 bases and the J segment 2 bases; nucleotides outside the gene matches: 6. The length of the CDR3 is 16 residues. Here the CDR3 DNA reads TGTGCCAGCAGCCCGGGACTAGCGGACCACACAGATACGCAGTATTTT. This codes for CASSPGLADHTDTQYF. Full variable domain (missing parts from reference TRBV7-9 and TRBJ2-3): DTGVSQNPRHKITKRGQNVTFRCDPISEHNRLYWYRQTLGQGPEFLTYFQNEAQLEKSRLLSDRFSAERPKGSFSTLEIQRTEQGDSAMYLCASSPGLADHTDTQYFGPGTRLTVL.